This is a list of T cell receptor beta chains from one sample in a study of memory CD4+ T cells and cytomegalovirus serostatus. TCRdb keeps only in-frame clones here, not all; method: immunoSEQ multiplex PCR. The data show tens of thousands of clones, approximately 81% seen once. Sequencing input: memory CD4+ T cells from blood. Receptors originate from an adult in good health and CMV-seronegative. Some clones in this sample may be carry-over from other donors' samples. Each CDR3 is given with its conserved first and last residue. D genes are given only for firm matches. For some rows the clone size is stated as once, few or many, or as a class when expanded; others skip it.

clone_size,d_call,v_call,j_call,cdr3_aa,cdr3_nt
NA,TRBD1,TRBV5-6,TRBJ2-3,CASSLRQGRTDTQYF,TGTGCCAGCAGCCTGCGACAGGGTAGAACAGATACGCAGTATTTT
NA,TRBD2,TRBV5-8,TRBJ2-1,CASSLGVGGSYEQFF,TGTGCCAGCAGCTTGGGAGTCGGCGGGAGCTATGAGCAGTTCTTC
once,NA,TRBV5-6,TRBJ2-1,CASSLERRNEQFF,TGTGCCAGCAGCTTAGAACGCCGCAATGAGCAGTTCTTC
NA,NA,TRBV7-3,TRBJ2-2,CASSPTGQNTGELFF,TGTGCCAGCAGCCCAACGGGACAGAACACCGGGGAGCTGTTTTTT
NA,NA,TRBV15,TRBJ1-4,CATSRDVLATNEKLFF,TGTGCCACCAGCAGAGATGTCCTGGCGACTAATGAAAAACTGTTTTTT
NA,NA,TRBV5-4,TRBJ2-7,CASSSSTGPSYEQYF,TGTGCCAGCAGCTCATCCACGGGACCGTCCTACGAGCAGTACTTC
NA,TRBD1,TRBV7-2,TRBJ1-6,CASSSLDRLGISPLHF,TGTGCCAGCAGCTCGTTGGACAGGTTGGGAATTTCACCCCTCCACTTT
NA,NA,TRBV28,TRBJ2-3,CASSPVNADTQYF,TGTGCCAGCAGTCCGGTAAACGCAGATACGCAGTATTTT
NA,NA,TRBV6-5,TRBJ1-3,CASRPPGPGNTIYF,TGTGCCAGCAGACCCCCGGGGCCTGGAAACACCATATATTTT
NA,NA,TRBV6-5,TRBJ2-3,CASSYSIQARQYF,TGTGCCAGCAGTTACTCGATACAGGCCCGGCAGTATTTT
NA,NA,TRBV6-4,TRBJ2-7,CASVGGGSCTPYEQYF,TGTGCCAGCGTGGGGGGGGGCAGCTGTACGCCCTACGAGCAGTACTTC